This T cell receptor beta chain was found in a study of blood T cell repertoires in COVID-19. In germline, CDR1 is SNHLY, CDR2 FYNNEI. CDR3 size: 15 residues. V was shortened by 10 bases and J by 2 bases, with 17 bases between the two germline ends. Methods used by the authors: Scientists estimated how many nucleated cells there were by amplifying reference gene primers. TCRdb's table, derived via immunoSEQ multiplex PCR, lists solely in-frame clones and lacks some. V, J and clone size are those of that table, while D and trimming were read from the DNA. The sample lists about 250,000 clones, more than 65% seen once, with about a sixth in the top ten. Followed longitudinally, the Seattle patients had been enrolled during active infection.

This TCR derives from a person aged 70 to 80 with COVID-19, enrolled during active disease. What was sequenced was peripheral blood. This chain joins TRBV2 and TRBJ1-4; no firm D call. The CDR3 region is CATLKSGFTNEKLFF. The CDR3 bases are TGTGCCACCCTCAAGTCGGGTTTCACTAATGAAAAACTGTTTTTT. The complete variable domain, with remaining parts taken from reference TRBV2 and TRBJ1-4, reads EPEVTQTPSHQVTQMGQEVILRCVPISNHLYFYWYRQILGQKVEFLVSFYNNEISEKSEIFDDQFSVERPDGSNFTLKIRSTKLEDSAMYFCATLKSGFTNEKLFFGSGTQLSVL.